The clone carrying this T cell receptor (beta chain) appeared a few times. TCR beta sequencing was performed on blood CD8+ and CD4+ T cells. Included as multiple sclerosis controls were treatment-naive patients who had stable or active relapsing-remitting disease. Negative isolation yielded CD4+ and CD8+ T cells, and FACS enriched TEMRA cells. V was trimmed by 2 bases and J by 7 bases, leaving 14 bases between them. The CDR3 is 14 residues long. CDR1 is MNHEY and CDR2 is SVGAGI in the germline V gene. This sample stems from a study of CD8 T cells in Susac syndrome. When the RNA was reverse transcribed, random hexamers were used with an input of about 0.45 to 1 ug. Multiplex PCR with immunoSEQ amplified the TCR beta CDR3 across 54 Vbeta and 13 Jbeta. TCRdb reprocessed the immunoSEQ multiplex PCR reads with MiXCR, giving one entry per CDR3 protein. The sample shows 250,000 to 300,000 distinct CDR3 sequences, 70% to 90% of them seen only once.

This TCR was sampled from a human donor with multiple sclerosis. V usage is TRBV6-5 and J usage is TRBJ1-2, with unresolved D. Material: CD8+ T cells from PBMCs. The CDR3 bases are TGTGCCAGCAGTTACAACCGGGGAAACGGTGGCTACACCTTC. Translated, it gives CASSYNRGNGGYTF.